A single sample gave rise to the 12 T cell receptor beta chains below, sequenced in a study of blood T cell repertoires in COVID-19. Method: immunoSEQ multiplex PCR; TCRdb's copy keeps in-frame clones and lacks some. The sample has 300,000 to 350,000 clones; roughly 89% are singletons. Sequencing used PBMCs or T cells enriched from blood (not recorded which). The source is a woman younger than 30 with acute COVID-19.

This CDR3 is CASSPSGLAGRYEQYF. The CDR3 DNA follows: TGTGCCAGCAGCCCGTCGGGACTAGCGGGCCGCTACGAGCAGTACTTC. The V gene is TRBV7-8, the J gene TRBJ2-7, with 12 positions matching TRBD2. The V and J ends lost 5 bases and 3 bases, in that order; junction bases with no gene match: 8. The CDR3 has 16 residues. The germline V gene encodes CDR1 SGHVS and CDR2 FQNEAQ.

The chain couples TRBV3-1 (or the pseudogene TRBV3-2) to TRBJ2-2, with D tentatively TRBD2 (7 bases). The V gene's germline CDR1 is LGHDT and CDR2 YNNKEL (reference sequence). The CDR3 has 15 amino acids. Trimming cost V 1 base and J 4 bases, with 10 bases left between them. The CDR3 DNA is TGTGCCAGCAGCCAAGTCGGGGGGCCCACCGGGGAGCTGTTTTTT. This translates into CASSQVGGPTGELFF.

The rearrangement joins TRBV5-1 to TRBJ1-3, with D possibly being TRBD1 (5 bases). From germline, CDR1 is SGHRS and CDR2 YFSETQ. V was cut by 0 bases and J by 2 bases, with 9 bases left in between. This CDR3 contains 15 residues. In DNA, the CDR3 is TGCGCCAGCAGCTTGGTAGGGGCTACTGGAAACACCATATATTTT. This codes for CASSLVGATGNTIYF.

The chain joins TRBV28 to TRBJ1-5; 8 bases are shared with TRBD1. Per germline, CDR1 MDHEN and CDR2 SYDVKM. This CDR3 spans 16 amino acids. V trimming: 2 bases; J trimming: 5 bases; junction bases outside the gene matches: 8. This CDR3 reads CASSLLATGAHQPQHF. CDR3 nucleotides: TGTGCCAGCAGTTTACTTGCGACAGGGGCGCATCAGCCCCAGCATTTT.

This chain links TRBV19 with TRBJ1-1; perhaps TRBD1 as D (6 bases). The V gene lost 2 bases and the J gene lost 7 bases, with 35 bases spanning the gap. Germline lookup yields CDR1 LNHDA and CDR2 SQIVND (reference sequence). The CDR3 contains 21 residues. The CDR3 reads CASSISGHRPRLRPLRGEAFF. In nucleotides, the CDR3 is TGTGCCAGTAGTATATCGGGACACCGCCCCAGGCTCAGGCCACTTAGAGGTGAAGCTTTCTTT. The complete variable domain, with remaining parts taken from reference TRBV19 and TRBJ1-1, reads DGGITQSPKYLFRKEGQNVTLSCEQNLNHDAMYWYRQDPGQGLRLIYYSQIVNDFQKGDIAEGYSVSREKKESFPLTVTSAQKNPTAFYLCASSISGHRPRLRPLRGEAFFGQGTRLTVV.

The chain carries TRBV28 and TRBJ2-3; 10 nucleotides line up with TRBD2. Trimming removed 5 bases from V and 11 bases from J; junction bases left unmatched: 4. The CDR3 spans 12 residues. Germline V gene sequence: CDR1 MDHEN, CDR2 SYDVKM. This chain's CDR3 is CASSVSGRGQYF. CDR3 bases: TGTGCCAGCAGTGTAAGCGGGAGGGGGCAGTATTTT.

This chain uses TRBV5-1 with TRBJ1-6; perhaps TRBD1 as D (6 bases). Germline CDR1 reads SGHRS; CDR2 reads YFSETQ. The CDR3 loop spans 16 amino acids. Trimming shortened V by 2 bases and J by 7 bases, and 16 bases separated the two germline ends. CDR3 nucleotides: TGCGCCAGCAGCTTATGGGACACCAGCCCCAATTCACCCCTCCACTTT. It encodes CASSLWDTSPNSPLHF.

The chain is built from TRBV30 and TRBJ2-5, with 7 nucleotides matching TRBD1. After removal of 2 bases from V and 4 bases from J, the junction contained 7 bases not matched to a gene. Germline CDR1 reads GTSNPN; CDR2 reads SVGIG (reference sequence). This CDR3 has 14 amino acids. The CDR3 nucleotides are TGTGCCTGGAGTCTAGGGGGCCCAGGAGAGACCCAGTACTTC. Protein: CAWSLGGPGETQYF.

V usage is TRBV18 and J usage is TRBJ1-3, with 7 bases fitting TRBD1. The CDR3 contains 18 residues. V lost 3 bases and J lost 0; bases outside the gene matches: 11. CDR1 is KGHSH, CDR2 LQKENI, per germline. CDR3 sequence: CASSPRTLQGVSGNTIYF. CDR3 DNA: TGTGCCAGCTCACCGAGGACATTGCAGGGGGTCTCTGGAAACACCATATATTTT.

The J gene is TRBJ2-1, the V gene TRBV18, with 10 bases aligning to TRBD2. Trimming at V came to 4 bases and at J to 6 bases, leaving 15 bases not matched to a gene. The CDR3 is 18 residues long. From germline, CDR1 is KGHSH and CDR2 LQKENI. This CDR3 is CASSRNQGPSGSINEQFF. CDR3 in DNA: TGTGCCAGCTCACGAAACCAAGGGCCTAGCGGGAGCATCAATGAGCAGTTCTTC.

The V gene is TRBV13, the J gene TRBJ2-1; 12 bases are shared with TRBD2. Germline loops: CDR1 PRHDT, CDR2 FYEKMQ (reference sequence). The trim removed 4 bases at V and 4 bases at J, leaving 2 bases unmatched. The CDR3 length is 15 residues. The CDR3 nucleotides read TGTGCCAGCAGCTCGACTAGCGGGAGTTACAATGAGCAGTTCTTC. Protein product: CASSSTSGSYNEQFF.

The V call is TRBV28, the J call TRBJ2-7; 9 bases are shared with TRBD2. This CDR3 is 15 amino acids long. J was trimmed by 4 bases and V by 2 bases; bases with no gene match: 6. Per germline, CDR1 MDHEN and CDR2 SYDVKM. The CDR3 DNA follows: TGTGCCAGCAGTTTAGAGACTAGCGGAAATTACGAGCAGTACTTC. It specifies CASSLETSGNYEQYF.